These 30 T cell receptor beta chains were all obtained from the same sample, sequenced in a study of blood T cells in healthy people across ages. Combining a sample-barcoded 5' primer with a J-beta primer mix, a second PCR ran for roughly 7 to 12 cycles. TCRdb reprocessed the 5' RACE reads via MiXCR and lists one record per CDR3 protein. This sample carries hundreds of thousands of distinct CDR3 sequences, about 28% of them seen once, and the ten largest clones take 15% to 19%. Input material: blood. The receptor source for this set is a woman aged 80 or older in good health.

As for this clonotype: It may be a read error: a sequence one base away is much more abundant. The V call is TRBV4-2, the J call TRBJ2-1, with D hard to call. The CDR3 has 15 residues. Per the germline V gene, CDR1 is LGHNA and CDR2 is YNFKEQ. The chain's CDR3 is CASSRALRFYNGQFF. The DNA for the CDR3 is TGTGCCAGCAGCCGAGCCCTGAGGTTCTACAATGGGCAGTTCTTC.

The V gene is TRBV5-4, the J gene TRBJ1-6; maybe TRBD1 (5 bases). Trimming pared 2 bases from V and 10 bases from J, leaving 13 bases between. This CDR3 has 14 amino acids. The germline V gene encodes CDR1 SGHNT and CDR2 YYREEE (reference sequence). The CDR3 bases are TGTGCCAGCAGCTTAAGGCAGGGAGGGTCACCCCTCCACTTT. Residues: CASSLRQGGSPLHF. The variable domain in full, with the rest retrieved from reference TRBV5-4 and TRBJ1-6, is ETGVTQSPTHLIKTRGQQVTLRCSSQSGHNTVSWYQQALGQGPQFIFQYYREEENGRGNFPPRFSGLQFPNYSSELNVNALELDDSALYLCASSLRQGGSPLHFGNGTRLTVT.

V gene TRBV11-2 combines with J gene TRBJ2-5; D gene unclear. The CDR3 is 15 residues long. The V gene lost 1 base and the J gene lost 5 bases, with 14 bases spanning the gap. The germline CDR1 and CDR2 sequences are SGHAT and FQNNGV. For the CDR3, the DNA is TGTGCCAGCAGCTTAGGGGAAGCAACTTGGGAGACCCAGTACTTC. Encoded protein: CASSLGEATWETQYF.

The table lists this clonotype with a count of one. V usage is TRBV6-1 and J usage is TRBJ1-5; D possibly corresponds to TRBD1 (6 bases). The CDR3 covers 17 residues. Germline CDR1 is MNHNS and CDR2 is SASEGT. Trimming left V 2 bases short and J 7 bases short, with 21 bases between. The CDR3 here is CASSEFFRAGTFQPQHF. The DNA for the CDR3 is TGTGCCAGCAGTGAATTTTTCCGGGCAGGGACATTCCAGCCCCAGCATTTT.

This clonotype was counted ten times or more. This chain connects TRBV11-2 to TRBJ2-2; 10 nucleotides match TRBD1. With 2 bases clipped from V and 7 bases from J, the junction kept 13 bases outside the gene matches. The CDR3 spans 18 residues. Germline V gene lookup returns CDR1 SGHAT and CDR2 FQNNGV. The CDR3 sequence: CASSLFQTGTGENGELFF. CDR3 sequence (DNA): TGTGCCAGCAGCTTATTTCAAACCGGGACAGGGGAAAACGGGGAGCTGTTTTTT.

This sequence joins TRBV2 and TRBJ1-1; weak D call: TRBD1 (6 bases). V lost 7 bases to trimming and J lost 1 base, with 10 bases between them. Germline CDR1 and CDR2: SNHLY and FYNNEI. The CDR3 extends over 13 amino acids. In DNA, the CDR3 is TGTGCCAGCACCTCGACAGGGAACACTGAAGCTTTCTTT. It yields the protein CASTSTGNTEAFF.

This clonotype was seen repeatedly, ten times or more. CDR3 protein: CASSDGTGRNQPQHF. The DNA for the CDR3 is TGTGCCAGCAGTGATGGGACAGGGCGCAATCAGCCCCAGCATTTT. J is TRBJ1-5 and V is TRBV6-2 or TRBV6-3; TRBD1 agrees at 9 bases. Trimming cost V 5 bases and J 2 bases; bases outside gene matches: 4. CDR1 and CDR2 (germline): MNHEY, SVGEGT. This CDR3 has 15 amino acids.

The J gene is TRBJ1-5, the V gene TRBV6-9; 9 bases are a match to TRBD1. The CDR3 contains 20 residues. J lost 0 bases, V lost 4 bases, and 16 bases had no gene match. CDR1 MNHGY and CDR2 SVAAGI come from the germline V gene. The CDR3 protein is CASSSLTNPGQGLSNQPQHF. In DNA form, the CDR3 reads TGTGCCAGCAGTTCATTAACTAACCCGGGACAGGGACTTAGCAATCAGCCCCAGCATTTT.

The J gene is TRBJ2-2, the V gene TRBV4-3; 10 bases are a match to TRBD2. Germline V gene lookup returns CDR1 LGHNA and CDR2 YSLEER. The CDR3 length is 16 residues. V was pared by 1 base and J by 11 bases, with 10 bases of the junction left unmatched. CDR3: CASSQVQASGGLELFF. The DNA of the CDR3 is TGCGCCAGCAGCCAAGTACAGGCTAGCGGGGGACTAGAGCTGTTTTTT.

Ten or more counts support this clonotype. The CDR3 loop reads CASSPRNRGLNEQYF. The CDR3 bases are TGTGCCAGCAGTCCCCGTAACAGGGGTTTGAACGAGCAGTACTTC. This chain uses TRBV12-3 or TRBV12-4 with TRBJ2-7, with TRBD1 matching 7 bases. Unmatched junction bases numbered 12, after V lost 5 bases and J lost 5 bases. The CDR3 is made up of 15 amino acids.

This sequence joins TRBV12-3 or TRBV12-4 and TRBJ2-7; 9 bases are a match to TRBD1. The CDR3 consists of 14 residues. V lost 5 bases and J lost 6; bases outside the gene matches: 8. CDR3 protein: CASSPRTGEGEQYF. CDR3 DNA sequence: TGTGCCAGCAGTCCCAGGACAGGGGAGGGCGAGCAGTACTTC.

This clonotype was counted at least ten times. This sequence joins TRBV14 and TRBJ2-1; 7 bases are shared with TRBD2. J was trimmed by 1 base and V by 4 bases; bases with no gene match: 1. Germline values: CDR1 SGHDN, CDR2 FVKESK. This CDR3 is built from 14 residues. The CDR3 protein is CASSRGGSYNEQFF. The CDR3 DNA is TGTGCCAGCAGCCGGGGGGGGTCCTACAATGAGCAGTTCTTC.

The chain couples TRBV20-1 to TRBJ1-1; no reliable D call. CDR1 and CDR2 (germline): DFQATT, SNEGSKA (reference sequence). This CDR3 contains 12 residues. The V and J ends lost 3 bases and 1 base respectively, with 6 bases between them. CDR3 amino acids: CSARAANTEAFF. The CDR3 DNA sequence: TGCAGTGCTAGGGCAGCGAACACTGAAGCTTTCTTT.

This clonotype was observed many times. This chain's CDR3 is CASSPPVAGGNTEAFF. In nucleotides, the CDR3 is TGTGCCAGCTCACCCCCTGTCGCGGGTGGGAACACTGAAGCTTTCTTT. This rearrangement joins TRBV18 to TRBJ1-1; the D is unclear. CDR3 length equals 16 residues. The V end was cut by 3 bases, the J end by 1 base, with 15 bases between. From germline, CDR1 is KGHSH and CDR2 LQKENI.

The genes are TRBV29-1 and TRBJ2-1; 8 nucleotides agree with TRBD2. The CDR3 extends over 15 amino acids. V gave up 6 bases and J gave up 4 bases; unmatched junction bases: 11. Germline CDR1 and CDR2: SQVTM and ANQGSEA. The CDR3 region is CSVKPAGDAYNEQFF. As DNA, the CDR3 is TGCAGCGTCAAACCAGCGGGGGACGCTTACAATGAGCAGTTCTTC.

The chain joins TRBV6-2 or TRBV6-3 to TRBJ2-7, with 9 bases fitting TRBD1. Germline CDR1 reads MNHEY; CDR2 reads SVGEGT. Losses at the gene ends were 10 bases for V and 1 base for J; bases not matched to a gene: 14. The CDR3 runs to 16 residues. The CDR3 sequence: CATLTGGSPRSYEQYF. Here the CDR3 DNA reads TGTGCCACCTTGACAGGGGGGAGTCCGCGGTCCTACGAGCAGTACTTC.

The rearrangement links TRBV20-1 to TRBJ1-1, with no clear D. The CDR3 consists of 12 residues. CDR1 and CDR2 (germline): DFQATT, SNEGSKA (reference sequence). As DNA, the CDR3 is TGCAGCTCCGGTGGACCGAACACTGAAGCTTTCTTT. This encodes CSSGGPNTEAFF.

The rearrangement joins TRBV27 to TRBJ1-5, with D uncertain. V shed 0 bases and J shed 7 bases, with 7 bases lying between them. From germline, CDR1 is MNHEY and CDR2 SMNVEV (reference sequence). The CDR3 is 13 amino acids. CDR3 sequence reads: CASSLSHQQPQHF. In nucleotides, the CDR3 is TGTGCCAGCAGTTTATCTCACCAGCAGCCCCAGCATTTT.

As regards this clonotype: This may be a read error, as it is one base from a much larger clone. The gene calls are TRBV6-2 or TRBV6-3 and TRBJ2-5; 10 positions agree with TRBD2. Germline values: CDR1 MNHEY, CDR2 SVGEGT. This CDR3 has 12 amino acids. With V trimmed by 2 bases and J by 13 bases, 4 bases remained unmatched. For the CDR3, the DNA is TGTGCCAGCAGTTACGGGACTAGCGATACGTACTTC. Its protein product is CASSYGTSDTYF.

As to this clonotype: A much larger clone is a single base away; this may be a read error. This chain connects TRBV6-2 or TRBV6-3 to TRBJ2-5, with 9 bases that match TRBD1. This CDR3 contains 15 residues. CDR1 is MNHEY and CDR2 is SVGEGT in the germline V gene. V lost 6 bases to trimming and J lost 11 bases; unmatched junction nucleotides: 16. The CDR3 is CASSHDLGTGLKQYF. Written as DNA, the CDR3 is TGTGCCAGCAGCCACGATTTGGGGACAGGGCTCAAGCAGTACTTC.

In its sample, this clonotype was seen many times. This chain links TRBV28 with TRBJ2-7, with 7 positions matching TRBD2. Germline V CDR1 and CDR2: MDHEN, SYDVKM. The CDR3 extends over 14 amino acids. Trimming cost V 6 bases and J 0 bases; bases outside gene matches: 5. CDR3 DNA: TGTGCCAGCAGCCGGACTAGACGCTCCTACGAGCAGTACTTC. Protein: CASSRTRRSYEQYF.

This clonotype was seen just once. This sequence joins TRBV20-1 and TRBJ2-1; D is uncertain. CDR3 length equals 15 residues. Germline assignment: CDR1 DFQATT and CDR2 SNEGSKA (reference sequence). V was cut by 2 bases and J by 4 bases, with 15 bases left in between. The CDR3 nucleotides read TGCAGTGCTAGACGCTTAGGCCCGCTATACAATGAGCAGTTCTTC. Its translation is CSARRLGPLYNEQFF.

This clonotype was observed a few times. The chain carries TRBV3-1 and TRBJ2-1, with TRBD2 matching over 7 bases. The junction had 9 bases not matched to a gene; V was cut back by 5 bases and J by 8 bases. There are 14 residues in the CDR3. Germline lookup yields CDR1 LGHDT and CDR2 YNNKEL (reference sequence). CDR3 amino acids: CASSAGVLRHEQFF. For the CDR3, the DNA is TGTGCCAGCAGCGCGGGGGTCCTCCGCCATGAGCAGTTCTTC.

This clonotype was seen only a few times. The chain uses TRBV2 and TRBJ2-1; the D gene is possibly TRBD2 (5 bases). Deletions cut 0 bases from V and 2 bases from J, with 14 bases between. The CDR3 has 17 residues. Germline-derived CDR1 and CDR2 are SNHLY and FYNNEI. The CDR3 DNA sequence: TGTGCCAGCAGTGAAGCTTCCTCCGGGGTTACCTACAATGAGCAGTTCTTC. This sequence encodes CASSEASSGVTYNEQFF.

The chain carries TRBV2 and TRBJ2-7, with D unclear. Trimming cost V 4 bases and J 3 bases, with 10 bases left between them. This CDR3 has 13 amino acids. Germline CDR1 is SNHLY and CDR2 is FYNNEI. The CDR3 reads CASSVSRFYEQYF. The CDR3 region has the DNA TGTGCCAGCAGTGTTAGTAGATTCTACGAGCAGTACTTC.

Of note for this clonotype: A read error may be the cause here, since a much bigger clone is one base away. The chain carries TRBV5-4 and TRBJ2-7, with unresolved D. Germline values: CDR1 SGHNT, CDR2 YYREEE (reference sequence). V lost 5 bases, J lost 12 bases, and 24 bases lay in between. This CDR3 is built from 14 residues. CDR3 DNA: TGTGCCAGCAGTGGTGGGGTTTACCAAGAGGCCCGGTACTTC. This sequence encodes CASSGGVYQEARYF.

This clonotype occurred a few times. The chain has TRBV7-2 and TRBJ2-4, with TRBD1 as a possible D gene (5 bases). Trimming cost V 7 bases and J 13 bases, with 20 bases left between them. The CDR3 length is 13 residues. The germline CDR1 and CDR2 sequences are SGHTA and FQGNSA. The CDR3 spells CASKYQGTYGQYF. In DNA, the CDR3 is TGTGCCAGCAAGTATCAGGGAACCTACGGGCAGTACTTC. Combining the CDR3 with reference TRBV7-2 and TRBJ2-4 gives the whole variable domain GAGVSQSPSNKVTEKGKDVELRCDPISGHTALYWYRQSLGQGLEFLIYFQGNSAPDKSGLPSDRFSAERTGGSVSTLTIQRTQQEDSAVYLCASKYQGTYGQYFGAGTRLSVL.

The chain combines TRBV5-1 with TRBJ2-5, with TRBD1 matching over 7 bases. CDR1 and CDR2 from the germline V gene are SGHRS and YFSETQ. V gave up 0 bases and J gave up 11 bases; unmatched junction bases: 16. The CDR3 is 16 residues long. The CDR3 region is CASSLAMGTANNEQYF. The DNA for the CDR3 is TGCGCCAGCAGCTTGGCCATGGGGACAGCAAACAATGAGCAGTACTTC.

This clonotype was seen repeatedly, ten times or more. The chain links TRBV10-3 to TRBJ1-2; no clear D. The CDR3 consists of 11 residues. Germline V gene data show CDR1 as ENHRY and CDR2 as SYGVKD. V was trimmed by 0 bases and J by 8 bases, leaving 4 bases between them. CDR3 in amino acids: CAISESYGYTF. Here the CDR3 DNA reads TGTGCCATCAGTGAGTCGTACGGCTACACCTTC.

This clonotype was observed many times. This chain joins TRBV20-1 and TRBJ2-7; the match to TRBD1 covers 9 bases. With V trimmed by 0 bases and J by 5 bases, 8 bases remained unmatched. The length of the CDR3 is 15 residues. Germline CDR1 and CDR2: DFQATT and SNEGSKA (reference sequence). The CDR3 bases are TGCAGTGCTAGAGATCGTAACAGGGGGCTCCACGAGCAGTACTTC. Its protein product is CSARDRNRGLHEQYF.